This entry features one TCR beta chain sequence. In the original analysis: How many nucleated cells were present was estimated from reference gene primer amplification. Clones were read by immunoSEQ multiplex PCR, and TCRdb kept only the in-frame ones, dropping some. V and J calls and clone size are as listed in that table; D and trimming were resolved from the DNA. The sample includes around 50,000 clones, around 90% of them seen just once. The data originate from a study of blood T cell repertoires in COVID-19. Background on the study: COVID-19 samples, acute and convalescent, were from the United States, Italy and Spain. T cells, B-cell-depleted T cells, or PBMCs supplied cDNA or gDNA.

Sample: peripheral blood. The TCR sequence derives from a man aged 45-60 years with active COVID-19.

CDR3 sequence reads: CASSSRQGTAFEQFF. Written as DNA, the CDR3 is TGTGCCAGCAGCTCACGACAGGGGACCGCTTTTGAGCAGTTCTTC. The rearrangement links TRBV7-3 to TRBJ2-1, with 8 bases fitting TRBD1. After removal of 4 bases from V and 9 bases from J, the junction contained 11 bases not matched to a gene. Germline-derived CDR1 and CDR2 are SGHTA and FQGTGA. CDR3 size: 15 residues. The full variable domain, with the rest looked up from reference TRBV7-3 and TRBJ2-1, is GAGVSQTPSNKVTEKGKYVELRCDPISGHTALYWYRQSLGQGPEFLIYFQGTGAADDSGLPNDRFFAVRPEGSVSTLKIQRTERGDSAVYLCASSSRQGTAFEQFFGPGTRLTVL.